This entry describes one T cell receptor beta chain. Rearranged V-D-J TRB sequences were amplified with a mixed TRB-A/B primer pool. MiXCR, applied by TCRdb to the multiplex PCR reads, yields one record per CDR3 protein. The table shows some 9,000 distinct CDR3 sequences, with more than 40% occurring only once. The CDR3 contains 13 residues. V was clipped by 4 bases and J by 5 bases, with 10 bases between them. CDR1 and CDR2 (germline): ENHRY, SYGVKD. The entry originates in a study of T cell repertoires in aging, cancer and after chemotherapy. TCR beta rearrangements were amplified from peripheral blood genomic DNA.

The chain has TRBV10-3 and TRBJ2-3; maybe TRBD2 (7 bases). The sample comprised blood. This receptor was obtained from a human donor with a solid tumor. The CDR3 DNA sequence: TGTGCCATCAGTGGAGGGGGGGGAGATACGCAGTATTTT. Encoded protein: CAISGGGGDTQYF.